Ten or more counts support the clone carrying this TCR beta chain. The antigen is undetermined. The TCR beta library used iRepertoire HTBI primers with Arm-PCR amplification of CDR3. In TCRdb, the multiplex PCR reads were re-called with MiXCR into one record per CDR3 protein. This table holds 310,000 or so distinct CDR3 sequences, around 20% found once. Germline assignment: CDR1 MDHEN and CDR2 SYDVKM. Deletions cut 6 bases from V and 4 bases from J, with 15 bases between. CDR3 length: 14 amino acids. Time point: persistent/refractory GD, antithyroid drugs over 5 years with positive TRAb. Following extraction of RNA from PBMCs, that RNA was used to make the TCR library. The sample originates from a study of regulatory T cells in long-lasting Graves disease. Overall study findings and caveats: Sample size, which was small, may have reduced accuracy.

Sequencing was performed on peripheral blood mononuclear cells (PBMCs), taken when the disease was refractory, from a patient treated with antithyroid drugs. The receptor was isolated from a female donor with Graves disease. J is TRBJ1-2 and V is TRBV28; D not certain. CDR3 in amino acids: CASSFYPKRYGYTF. CDR3 bases: TGTGCCAGCAGCTTCTACCCTAAACGCTATGGCTACACCTTC.